These T cell receptor beta chains were read from a single sample in a study of blood T cell repertoires in COVID-19. This table comes from immunoSEQ multiplex PCR, and its TCRdb copy is limited to in-frame clones, with some not included. The sample has some 530,000 clones, approximately 90% seen once. The sample comprised PBMCs or T cells enriched from blood (not recorded which). The receptors come from a woman aged 60-75 years who had recovered from COVID-19. The CDR3 runs from the conserved cysteine through the conserved F or W. The D gene is left open where the match is weak. For some rows the clone size is stated as once, few or many, or as a class when expanded; others skip it.

j_gene: TRBJ1-1; abundance: .; d_gene: .; v_gene: TRBV2; CDR3aa: CASRTDRWRTEAFF; CDR3nt: TGTGCCAGCAGGACCGACAGGTGGAGGACTGAAGCTTTCTTT
j_gene: TRBJ1-1; abundance: .; d_gene: TRBD1; v_gene: TRBV19; CDR3aa: CASSIQTGGTEAFF; CDR3nt: TGTGCCAGTAGTATACAGACAGGGGGCACTGAAGCTTTCTTT
j_gene: TRBJ1-2; abundance: .; d_gene: TRBD1; v_gene: TRBV5-4; CDR3aa: CASSLTKTGGGYTF; CDR3nt: TGTGCCAGCAGCTTGACCAAGACAGGGGGTGGCTACACCTTC
j_gene: TRBJ2-7; abundance: .; d_gene: .; v_gene: TRBV4-1; CDR3aa: CASSPYQGLGEQYF; CDR3nt: TGCGCCAGCAGCCCCTATCAGGGGTTGGGCGAGCAGTACTTC
j_gene: TRBJ2-2; abundance: .; d_gene: TRBD1; v_gene: TRBV7-6; CDR3aa: CASSLGSIVVAGGTGELFF; CDR3nt: TGTGCCAGCAGCTTAGGATCGATTGTGGTGGCAGGGGGAACCGGGGAGCTGTTTTTT
j_gene: TRBJ2-3; abundance: .; d_gene: TRBD2; v_gene: TRBV5-8; CDR3aa: CASSLRLAGGPDTQYF; CDR3nt: TGTGCCAGCAGCTTACGACTAGCGGGGGGGCCAGATACGCAGTATTTT
j_gene: TRBJ1-2; abundance: .; d_gene: .; v_gene: TRBV18; CDR3aa: CASSPPLIGRTWRGYTF; CDR3nt: TGTGCCAGCTCACCACCTCTTATTGGACGGACTTGGCGTGGCTACACCTTC
j_gene: TRBJ1-2; abundance: .; d_gene: .; v_gene: TRBV12-5; CDR3aa: CASGLLEGRKGYTF; CDR3nt: TGTGCTAGTGGTTTATTGGAGGGGAGGAAAGGCTACACCTTC
j_gene: TRBJ2-1; abundance: once; d_gene: TRBD2; v_gene: TRBV10-2; CDR3aa: CASRLAGFSNEQFF; CDR3nt: TGCGCCAGCAGACTAGCGGGCTTTAGTAATGAGCAGTTCTTC
j_gene: TRBJ2-7; abundance: .; d_gene: .; v_gene: TRBV5-1; CDR3aa: CASKMSGSLGEQYF; CDR3nt: TGCGCCAGCAAGATGAGCGGTAGCCTGGGGGAGCAGTACTTC
j_gene: TRBJ2-3; abundance: .; d_gene: .; v_gene: TRBV11-2; CDR3aa: CASSSRGTYTDTQYF; CDR3nt: TGTGCCAGCAGCTCCCGGGGGACTTACACAGATACGCAGTATTTT
j_gene: TRBJ1-5; abundance: .; d_gene: .; v_gene: TRBV19; CDR3aa: CASESRIGTPNQPQHF; CDR3nt: TGTGCCAGTGAAAGTCGGATAGGGACACCTAATCAGCCCCAGCATTTT
j_gene: TRBJ2-5; abundance: .; d_gene: .; v_gene: TRBV2; CDR3aa: CASSVTTGETQYF; CDR3nt: TGTGCCAGCAGCGTCACTACCGGGGAGACCCAGTACTTC
j_gene: TRBJ1-2; abundance: .; d_gene: .; v_gene: TRBV20-1; CDR3aa: CSASGALLYGYTF; CDR3nt: TGCAGTGCTAGTGGGGCTCTCCTCTATGGCTACACCTTC
j_gene: TRBJ1-1; abundance: few; d_gene: TRBD1; v_gene: TRBV9; CDR3aa: CASSAGIGDRANTEAFF; CDR3nt: TGTGCCAGCAGCGCTGGAATTGGGGACAGGGCGAACACTGAAGCTTTCTTT
j_gene: TRBJ1-4; abundance: .; d_gene: TRBD1; v_gene: TRBV5-1; CDR3aa: CASSLTGQGIGSEKLFF; CDR3nt: TGCGCCAGCAGCTTAACCGGACAGGGGATTGGGTCGGAAAAACTGTTTTTT
j_gene: TRBJ1-6; abundance: .; d_gene: .; v_gene: TRBV5-8; CDR3aa: CASKEQDRPLHF; CDR3nt: TGTGCCAGCAAGGAACAGGATCGCCCCCTCCACTTT
j_gene: TRBJ1-3; abundance: .; d_gene: .; v_gene: TRBV2; CDR3aa: CASSRYRDTSNTIYF; CDR3nt: TGTGCCAGCAGTAGATACCGGGACACCAGCAACACCATATATTTT
j_gene: TRBJ1-1; abundance: .; d_gene: .; v_gene: TRBV5-4; CDR3aa: CASSLEMGRNTEAFF; CDR3nt: TGTGCCAGCAGCTTAGAAATGGGGAGGAACACTGAAGCTTTCTTT
j_gene: TRBJ2-1; abundance: .; d_gene: .; v_gene: TRBV6-5; CDR3aa: CASSRGNEQFF; CDR3nt: TGTGCCAGCAGCCGGGGGAATGAGCAGTTCTTC
j_gene: TRBJ2-1; abundance: once; d_gene: TRBD2; v_gene: TRBV7-2; CDR3aa: CASSLDRGGPNEQFF; CDR3nt: TGTGCCAGCAGCTTAGACCGGGGGGGCCCGAATGAGCAGTTCTTC
j_gene: TRBJ1-4; abundance: .; d_gene: TRBD1; v_gene: TRBV27; CDR3aa: CASSPTKTGEGAAKEKLFF; CDR3nt: TGTGCCAGCAGTCCTACGAAGACAGGGGAAGGTGCTGCGAAGGAAAAACTGTTTTTT
j_gene: TRBJ2-7; abundance: .; d_gene: .; v_gene: TRBV5-1; CDR3aa: CASSPGLGSYEQYF; CDR3nt: TGCGCCAGCAGCCCGGGACTGGGGAGCTACGAGCAGTACTTC
j_gene: TRBJ1-6; abundance: .; d_gene: TRBD1; v_gene: TRBV7-8; CDR3aa: CASSYDRVDLYNSPLHF; CDR3nt: TGTGCCAGCAGTTACGACAGGGTTGATCTATATAATTCACCCCTCCACTTT
j_gene: TRBJ2-1; abundance: once; d_gene: TRBD2; v_gene: TRBV28; CDR3aa: CASSWVAGSYNEQFF; CDR3nt: TGTGCCAGCAGTTGGGTAGCGGGCTCCTACAATGAGCAGTTCTTC
j_gene: TRBJ1-4; abundance: .; d_gene: TRBD1; v_gene: TRBV5-1; CDR3aa: CASSLGQGASEKLFF; CDR3nt: TGCGCCAGCAGCTTGGGGCAGGGGGCTAGTGAAAAACTGTTTTTT
j_gene: TRBJ2-3; abundance: .; d_gene: .; v_gene: TRBV7-2; CDR3aa: CASSFGGGPDTQYF; CDR3nt: TGTGCCAGCAGCTTTGGGGGGGGGCCAGATACGCAGTATTTT
j_gene: TRBJ2-2; abundance: .; d_gene: TRBD1; v_gene: TRBV2; CDR3aa: CASTGDRVETGELFF; CDR3nt: TGTGCCAGCACCGGGGACAGGGTGGAAACCGGGGAGCTGTTTTTT
j_gene: TRBJ2-1; abundance: .; d_gene: TRBD2; v_gene: TRBV18; CDR3aa: CASSPRLAGANEQFF; CDR3nt: TGTGCCAGCTCACCGAGACTAGCGGGGGCCAATGAGCAGTTCTTC
j_gene: TRBJ2-1; abundance: .; d_gene: TRBD2; v_gene: TRBV2; CDR3aa: CASSLAGGHEQFF; CDR3nt: TGTGCCAGCAGTCTAGCGGGGGGGCATGAGCAGTTCTTC
j_gene: TRBJ1-2; abundance: .; d_gene: .; v_gene: TRBV9; CDR3aa: CASSANRVAVSGFHGYTF; CDR3nt: TGTGCCAGCAGCGCGAACAGGGTTGCGGTCTCTGGGTTCCATGGCTACACCTTC
j_gene: TRBJ2-1; abundance: .; d_gene: .; v_gene: TRBV4-1; CDR3aa: CASSQVPEGTYNEQFF; CDR3nt: TGCGCCAGCAGCCAAGTGCCAGAGGGCACCTACAATGAGCAGTTCTTC
j_gene: TRBJ1-5; abundance: .; d_gene: TRBD1; v_gene: TRBV5-1; CDR3aa: CASSAGTGYSNQPQHF; CDR3nt: TGCGCCAGCAGCGCCGGGACAGGTTATAGCAATCAGCCCCAGCATTTT
j_gene: TRBJ1-2; abundance: few; d_gene: .; v_gene: TRBV5-6; CDR3aa: CASSLEAGGKYGYTF; CDR3nt: TGTGCCAGCAGCTTGGAAGCAGGCGGGAAGTATGGCTACACCTTC
j_gene: TRBJ1-3; abundance: .; d_gene: TRBD1; v_gene: TRBV30; CDR3aa: CAWSKGQGVNTIYF; CDR3nt: TGTGCCTGGAGTAAGGGACAGGGCGTAAACACCATATATTTT
j_gene: TRBJ1-2; abundance: .; d_gene: .; v_gene: TRBV6-5; CDR3aa: CASSSWDIPYGYTF; CDR3nt: TGTGCCAGCAGTTCATGGGACATACCCTATGGCTACACCTTC
j_gene: TRBJ1-1; abundance: .; d_gene: TRBD1; v_gene: TRBV29-1; CDR3aa: CSVVAGGRTEAFF; CDR3nt: TGCAGCGTTGTAGCAGGGGGAAGAACTGAAGCTTTCTTT
j_gene: TRBJ2-7; abundance: .; d_gene: TRBD1; v_gene: TRBV14; CDR3aa: CASSDETGVLYEQYF; CDR3nt: TGTGCCAGCAGCGATGAGACAGGGGTCCTCTACGAGCAGTACTTC
j_gene: TRBJ2-3; abundance: .; d_gene: TRBD2; v_gene: TRBV6-5; CDR3aa: CASSYSPSGGTDTQYF; CDR3nt: TGTGCCAGCAGTTACTCGCCTAGCGGGGGAACAGATACGCAGTATTTT
j_gene: TRBJ2-2; abundance: .; d_gene: .; v_gene: TRBV5-6; CDR3aa: CASSVLRSTGELFF; CDR3nt: TGTGCCAGCAGCGTCCTGCGGTCCACCGGGGAGCTGTTTTTT
j_gene: TRBJ2-3; abundance: once; d_gene: .; v_gene: TRBV2; CDR3aa: CASSRGSLSTDTQYF; CDR3nt: TGTGCCAGCAGTAGAGGGAGTCTTAGCACAGATACGCAGTATTTT
j_gene: TRBJ2-3; abundance: .; d_gene: TRBD1; v_gene: TRBV9; CDR3aa: CASSVGDRGRLTDTQYF; CDR3nt: TGTGCCAGCAGCGTTGGGGACAGGGGGCGCCTCACAGATACGCAGTATTTT
j_gene: TRBJ1-1; abundance: .; d_gene: TRBD1; v_gene: TRBV5-6; CDR3aa: CASSLGRQGKAFF; CDR3nt: TGTGCCAGCAGCTTGGGCCGACAGGGGAAAGCTTTCTTT
j_gene: TRBJ2-6; abundance: .; d_gene: .; v_gene: TRBV11-3; CDR3aa: CASSLGGLPGANVLTF; CDR3nt: TGTGCCAGCAGCTTAGGCGGGCTCCCTGGGGCCAACGTCCTGACTTTC
j_gene: TRBJ2-2; abundance: .; d_gene: .; v_gene: TRBV9; CDR3aa: CASSPRREPGELFF; CDR3nt: TGTGCCAGCAGCCCCCGCAGGGAACCCGGGGAGCTGTTTTTT
j_gene: TRBJ1-2; abundance: .; d_gene: TRBD1; v_gene: TRBV28; CDR3aa: CASSVRGREGGYGYTF; CDR3nt: TGTGCCAGCAGCGTTAGGGGGCGGGAGGGCGGCTATGGCTACACCTTC
j_gene: TRBJ1-2; abundance: .; d_gene: TRBD1; v_gene: TRBV11-3; CDR3aa: CASSLGQGSYGYTF; CDR3nt: TGTGCCAGCAGCTTAGGACAGGGGAGCTATGGCTACACCTTC
j_gene: TRBJ1-5; abundance: .; d_gene: TRBD1; v_gene: TRBV5-1; CDR3aa: CASRDLDRGNQPQHF; CDR3nt: TGCGCCAGCAGAGACCTTGACAGGGGGAATCAGCCCCAGCATTTT
j_gene: TRBJ2-2; abundance: .; d_gene: .; v_gene: TRBV6-5; CDR3aa: CASSSLGRAGELFF; CDR3nt: TGTGCCAGCAGCTCACTCGGGCGGGCCGGGGAGCTGTTTTTT
j_gene: TRBJ1-1; abundance: .; d_gene: .; v_gene: TRBV11-2; CDR3aa: CASSQPDRNTEAFF; CDR3nt: TGTGCCAGCAGCCAACCTGACAGGAACACTGAAGCTTTCTTT
j_gene: TRBJ2-6; abundance: .; d_gene: .; v_gene: TRBV12-5; CDR3aa: CASGPGNSGANVLTF; CDR3nt: TGTGCTAGTGGTCCAGGAAACTCTGGGGCCAACGTCCTGACTTTC
j_gene: TRBJ2-7; abundance: .; d_gene: .; v_gene: TRBV18; CDR3aa: CASAPGSLFEQYF; CDR3nt: TGTGCCAGCGCCCCGGGGTCTCTCTTCGAGCAGTACTTC
j_gene: TRBJ1-3; abundance: .; d_gene: .; v_gene: TRBV19; CDR3aa: CASSTTQSSGNTIYF; CDR3nt: TGTGCCAGTTCCACAACACAGAGCTCTGGAAACACCATATATTTT
j_gene: TRBJ2-1; abundance: .; d_gene: TRBD2; v_gene: TRBV5-1; CDR3aa: CASSFAYSGGGEDEQFF; CDR3nt: TGCGCCAGCAGCTTTGCTTATAGCGGGGGGGGCGAGGATGAGCAGTTCTTC
j_gene: TRBJ1-3; abundance: .; d_gene: TRBD1; v_gene: TRBV7-8; CDR3aa: CASSVLPRGTVRNTIYF; CDR3nt: TGTGCCAGCAGCGTACTCCCCCGAGGGACAGTCAGAAACACCATATATTTT
j_gene: TRBJ2-1; abundance: .; d_gene: .; v_gene: TRBV19; CDR3aa: CASRRAPEQFF; CDR3nt: TGTGCCAGTAGACGAGCTCCCGAGCAGTTCTTC
j_gene: TRBJ2-2; abundance: .; d_gene: .; v_gene: TRBV7-2; CDR3aa: CASSYAGTLGELFF; CDR3nt: TGTGCCAGCAGCTACGCCGGGACTCTCGGGGAGCTGTTTTTT
j_gene: TRBJ2-1; abundance: .; d_gene: .; v_gene: TRBV9; CDR3aa: CASSVAYWVGGYNEQFF; CDR3nt: TGTGCCAGCAGCGTAGCATATTGGGTGGGGGGTTACAATGAGCAGTTCTTC
j_gene: TRBJ1-6; abundance: .; d_gene: .; v_gene: TRBV10-3; CDR3aa: CAISQTGPNSPLHF; CDR3nt: TGTGCCATCAGCCAGACAGGACCTAATTCACCCCTCCACTTT